This T cell receptor (beta chain) originates from a study of lymphopenia after photon versus proton radiotherapy (dated by TCRdb to the late 2010s). Study-level background: The immunological effects of photon versus proton radiation therapy were compared in patients with gastrointestinal tumors who developed high-grade lymphopenia. A cohort of about 20 patients with gastrointestinal tumors who received either photon or proton therapy and subsequently developed lymphopenia was included. The goal of the study was to characterize the differences between the two radiation modalities in how they affect the immune system.

Unmatched junction bases come to 8, with V trimmed by 0 bases and J by 7 bases. The CDR3 goes from the cysteine to the phenylalanine over 16 residues. The entry retains the CDR3 DNA only, 48 bases that are in frame from base 1. CDR1 and CDR2, looked up from the germline V gene, are SGDLS and YYNGEE. The library was obtained by the immunoSEQ multiplex PCR assay. Alongside multiparametric flow cytometry, deep sequencing of rearranged TCR beta loci was used to profile the T cell repertoires. The table was pulled from immuneACCESS by TCRdb, which kept in-frame rearrangements only. Such tables lose some clones; where checked, under half of the loss comes from unresolved V genes, and the rest has no known cause. The sample includes some 15,000 clones, with 75% to 90% observed a single time. The ten biggest clones cover under 65% of the sample. On this clone: There is no known antigen for this receptor. No base quality information exists; no much larger clone differs at one position.

The paper's findings and limits, for the study overall: Once the lymphocyte count had reached its nadir, the repertoires of photon-treated patients showed oligoclonal expansion, particularly of CD8+ Temra cells, and this expansion drove the decline in diversity. Across the cohort, an inverse correlation was found between a larger post-nadir drop in TCR diversity and overall survival time among patients who died. The authors looked at the survival association only in patients who died, and they framed better survival with proton therapy as a possibility rather than a demonstrated result. During treatment, patients who received proton therapy stayed relatively stable, whereas patients who received photon therapy lost naive T cells and TCR diversity and gained effector/memory populations.

The starting material was peripheral blood, obtained from a patient treated with proton-based radiotherapy. The sequence derives from a woman aged 55-75 years with cholangiocarcinoma. Some clones in this sample may be carry-over from other donors' samples. The rearrangement combines TRBV9 with TRBJ1-4; TRBD1 lines up with 8 middle nucleotides. The CDR3 is CASSVGPGQGGEKLFF. The DNA sequence is given as TGTGCCAGCAGCGTAGGACCCGGACAGGGTGGTGAAAAACTGTTTTTT.